The clone carrying this T cell receptor (beta chain) was counted a few times. What it recognizes is unknown. This sample is part of a study of T-cell memory formation after mild COVID-19. On the study more broadly: Largely, the TCR clusters proved donor specific. Whole-study results and caveats: Among CD4+ contracting clones, most were CM and EM, and CD8+ ones EMRA.

CDR1 and CDR2 from the germline V gene are SGHTA and FQGNSA. CDR3 size: 16 residues. V lost 5 bases and J lost 0, with 16 bases in between. TCRdb passed the 5' RACE reads through MiXCR, listing each CDR3 protein once. The repertoire holds approximately 490,000 distinct CDR3 sequences, with around 21% as singletons. The rearrangement joins TRBV7-2 to TRBJ1-1; D is uncertain. Source material: PBMCs or a T cell subset sorted from them (not recorded which). The source of this sequence is an adult woman who had mild COVID-19 (a few samples of this study predate the infection). Cell type and time point are not known. CDR3 DNA: TGTGCCAGCAGCCTAGACTTAGGGCGTATGAACACTGAAGCTTTCTTT. It yields the protein CASSLDLGRMNTEAFF.